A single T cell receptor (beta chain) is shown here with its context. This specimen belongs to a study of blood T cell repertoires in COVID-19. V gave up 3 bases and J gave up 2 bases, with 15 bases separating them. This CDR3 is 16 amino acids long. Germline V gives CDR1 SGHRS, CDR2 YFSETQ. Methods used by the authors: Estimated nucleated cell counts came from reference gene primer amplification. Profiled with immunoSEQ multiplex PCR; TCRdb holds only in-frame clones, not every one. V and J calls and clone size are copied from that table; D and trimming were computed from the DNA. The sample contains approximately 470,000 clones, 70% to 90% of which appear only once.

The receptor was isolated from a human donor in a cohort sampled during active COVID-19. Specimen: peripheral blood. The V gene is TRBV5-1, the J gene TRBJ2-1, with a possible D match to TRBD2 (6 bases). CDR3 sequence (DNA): TGCGCCAGCAGCTCAGGCCGGGACTTCACCTACAATGAGCAGTTCTTC. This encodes CASSSGRDFTYNEQFF.